This is a list of T cell receptor beta chains from one sample in a study of T cell clones after liver transplantation. Here immunoSEQ multiplex PCR was the method, and the copy in TCRdb shows in-frame clones only, minus some. The data contain approximately 100,000 clones, roughly four fifths of them singletons. Here the sequenced sample was CD4+ T cells from blood, taken before liver transplant. All receptors come from a human donor who received a liver transplant. CDR3s include the opening cysteine and the closing phenylalanine or tryptophan. Fields, in order: clone size, D gene, V gene, J gene, CDR3 DNA, CDR3 protein. A D gene is named only where the DNA matches it firmly. Size tells how often a clone was seen (once, few, many) or the class of an expanded clone, and some rows leave it out.

abundance: NA; d_gene: NA; v_gene: TRBV11-2; j_gene: TRBJ1-1; CDR3nt: TGTGCCAGCAGCTTAGGTCGGTCCACTGAAGCTTTCTTT; CDR3aa: CASSLGRSTEAFF
abundance: NA; d_gene: NA; v_gene: TRBV30; j_gene: TRBJ1-2; CDR3nt: TGTGCCTGGGCCCGGGTCCAGGTGGGGAATGGCTACACCTTC; CDR3aa: CAWARVQVGNGYTF
abundance: NA; d_gene: TRBD1; v_gene: TRBV7-6; j_gene: TRBJ2-5; CDR3nt: TGTGCCAGCAGCCCCGGGACAGCCCCCGAGACCCAGTACTTC; CDR3aa: CASSPGTAPETQYF
abundance: few; d_gene: NA; v_gene: TRBV7-2; j_gene: TRBJ1-3; CDR3nt: TGTGCCAGCAGCTTGTCGGCGCCGGAAACTGGAAACACCATATATTTT; CDR3aa: CASSLSAPETGNTIYF
abundance: NA; d_gene: TRBD2; v_gene: TRBV7-2; j_gene: TRBJ2-1; CDR3nt: TGTGCCAGCAGCTTAGATCTAGCGGGGGGGCCTGGAGAGCAGTTCTTC; CDR3aa: CASSLDLAGGPGEQFF
abundance: NA; d_gene: TRBD2; v_gene: TRBV9; j_gene: TRBJ2-7; CDR3nt: TGTGCCAGCAGCGTAGGTGGGACTAGCGGAACTCCCTACGAGCAGTACTTC; CDR3aa: CASSVGGTSGTPYEQYF
abundance: NA; d_gene: NA; v_gene: TRBV5-4; j_gene: TRBJ1-4; CDR3nt: TGTGCCAGCAGCTTGGATGTAGGGACCCCCTTTTTC; CDR3aa: CASSLDVGTPFF
abundance: NA; d_gene: NA; v_gene: TRBV7-3; j_gene: TRBJ1-1; CDR3nt: TGTGCCAGCAGCTCACGACTGAACACTGAAGCTTTCTTT; CDR3aa: CASSSRLNTEAFF
abundance: NA; d_gene: NA; v_gene: TRBV6-6; j_gene: TRBJ2-1; CDR3nt: TGTGCCAGCAGCCCCAAAAATGAGCAGTTCTTC; CDR3aa: CASSPKNEQFF
abundance: NA; d_gene: NA; v_gene: TRBV7-9; j_gene: TRBJ1-6; CDR3nt: TGTGCCAGCAGCTTAGCAGAGAGCTCCTATAATTCACCCCTCCACTTT; CDR3aa: CASSLAESSYNSPLHF
abundance: NA; d_gene: NA; v_gene: TRBV27; j_gene: TRBJ2-1; CDR3nt: TGTGCCAGCAGTTTATGGGGCGGGACCAATGACAATGAGCAGTTCTTC; CDR3aa: CASSLWGGTNDNEQFF
abundance: medium-sized; d_gene: NA; v_gene: TRBV6-1; j_gene: TRBJ1-1; CDR3nt: TGTGCCAGCAGCGCAACAGGGCGGGGCACTGAAGCTTTCTTT; CDR3aa: CASSATGRGTEAFF
abundance: NA; d_gene: NA; v_gene: TRBV6-5; j_gene: TRBJ1-1; CDR3nt: TGTGCCAGCATGTCCAGGGGAGTTACTGAAGCTTTCTTT; CDR3aa: CASMSRGVTEAFF
abundance: once; d_gene: NA; v_gene: TRBV28; j_gene: TRBJ1-1; CDR3nt: TGTGCAAGCGGGGTCACCTTGAACACTGAAGCTTTCTTT; CDR3aa: CASGVTLNTEAFF
abundance: NA; d_gene: NA; v_gene: TRBV6-1; j_gene: TRBJ1-1; CDR3nt: TGTGTTTCAGCAGCCCGGATGAACACTGAAGCTTTCTTT; CDR3aa: CVSAARMNTEAFF
abundance: NA; d_gene: NA; v_gene: TRBV27; j_gene: TRBJ1-1; CDR3nt: TGTGCCAGCAGGCTGAAGGGTGACACTGAAGCTTTCTTT; CDR3aa: CASRLKGDTEAFF